This paragraph reports one T cell receptor beta chain. The data originate from a study of blood T cell repertoires in COVID-19. At the level of the study: T cells, B-cell-depleted T cells, or PBMCs supplied cDNA or gDNA.

The germline V and J ends were trimmed by 8 bases and 6 bases, with 13 bases remaining between them. CDR1 is SQVTM, CDR2 ANQGSEA, per germline. There are 11 residues in the CDR3. Authors' processing steps: Amplification from reference gene primers served as the basis for estimated nucleated cell counts. Generated by immunoSEQ multiplex PCR, the TCRdb table keeps only in-frame clones and is missing some. Clonal size and the V and J genes are those of that table, whereas D and trimming came from the DNA. The profile shows 200,000 to 250,000 clones, more than 80% of them singletons. Patients at the Seattle site were enrolled during active infection and followed longitudinally.

Source material: peripheral blood. The chain uses TRBV29-1 and TRBJ1-2, with D possibly being TRBD1 (6 bases). The TCR originated in a woman in her twenties or thirties with COVID-19, enrolled during active disease. CDR3 sequence reads: CSLGQENGYTF. Here the CDR3 DNA reads TGCAGCCTGGGACAAGAAAATGGCTACACCTTC.